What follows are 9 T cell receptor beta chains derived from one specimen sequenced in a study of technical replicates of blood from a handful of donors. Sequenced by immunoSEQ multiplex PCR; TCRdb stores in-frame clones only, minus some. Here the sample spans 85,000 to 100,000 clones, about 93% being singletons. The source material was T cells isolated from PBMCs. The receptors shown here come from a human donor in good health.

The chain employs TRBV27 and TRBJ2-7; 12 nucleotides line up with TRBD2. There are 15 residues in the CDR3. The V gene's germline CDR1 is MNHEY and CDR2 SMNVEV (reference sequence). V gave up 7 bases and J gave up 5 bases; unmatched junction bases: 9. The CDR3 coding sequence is TGTGCCAGCATGAGGACTAGCGGGAAGGGGCACGAGCAGTACTTC. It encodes CASMRTSGKGHEQYF.

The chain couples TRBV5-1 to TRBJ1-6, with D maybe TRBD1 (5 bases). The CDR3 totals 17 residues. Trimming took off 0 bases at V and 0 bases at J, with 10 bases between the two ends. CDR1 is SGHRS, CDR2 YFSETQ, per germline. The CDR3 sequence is CASSLAGISSYNSPLHF. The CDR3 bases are TGCGCCAGCAGCTTGGCAGGGATCAGCTCCTATAATTCACCCCTCCACTTT.

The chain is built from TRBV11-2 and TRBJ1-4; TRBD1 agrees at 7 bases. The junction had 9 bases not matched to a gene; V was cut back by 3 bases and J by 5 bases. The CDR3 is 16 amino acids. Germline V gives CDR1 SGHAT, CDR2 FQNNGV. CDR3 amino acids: CASSFDRARKNEKLFF. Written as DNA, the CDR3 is TGTGCCAGCAGCTTCGACAGGGCTAGGAAAAATGAAAAACTGTTTTTT.

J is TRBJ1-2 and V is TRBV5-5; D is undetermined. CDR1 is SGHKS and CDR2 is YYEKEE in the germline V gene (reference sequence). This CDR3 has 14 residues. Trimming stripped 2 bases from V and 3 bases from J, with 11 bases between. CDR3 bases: TGTGCCAGCAGCTTTACGAGGGCGGACTATGGCTACACCTTC. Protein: CASSFTRADYGYTF.

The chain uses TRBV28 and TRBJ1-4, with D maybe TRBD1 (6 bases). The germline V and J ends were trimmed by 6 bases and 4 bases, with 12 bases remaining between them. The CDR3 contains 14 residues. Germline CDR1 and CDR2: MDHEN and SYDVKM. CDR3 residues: CASSTDSYNEKLFF. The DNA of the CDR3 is TGTGCCAGCAGCACGGACAGTTATAATGAAAAACTGTTTTTT.

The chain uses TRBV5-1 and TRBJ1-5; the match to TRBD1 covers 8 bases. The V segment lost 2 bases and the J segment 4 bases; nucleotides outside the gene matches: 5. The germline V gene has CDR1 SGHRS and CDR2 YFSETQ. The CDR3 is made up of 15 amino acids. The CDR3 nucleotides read TGCGCCAGCAGCTTACAGGGGGAGGGGAATCAGCCCCAGCATTTT. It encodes CASSLQGEGNQPQHF.

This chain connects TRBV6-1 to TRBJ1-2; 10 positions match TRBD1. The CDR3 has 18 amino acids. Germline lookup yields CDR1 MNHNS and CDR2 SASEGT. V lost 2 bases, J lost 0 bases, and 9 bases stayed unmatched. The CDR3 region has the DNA TGTGCCAGCAGTGAATTTGAGACAGGGGGCATCTCTAACTATGGCTACACCTTC. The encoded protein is CASSEFETGGISNYGYTF.

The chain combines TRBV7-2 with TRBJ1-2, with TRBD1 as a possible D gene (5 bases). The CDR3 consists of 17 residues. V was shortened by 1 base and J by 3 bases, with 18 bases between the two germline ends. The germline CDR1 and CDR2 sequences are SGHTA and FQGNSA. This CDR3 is CASSLGIGGVTDYGYTF. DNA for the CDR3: TGTGCCAGCAGCTTAGGGATTGGGGGGGTCACAGACTATGGCTACACCTTC.

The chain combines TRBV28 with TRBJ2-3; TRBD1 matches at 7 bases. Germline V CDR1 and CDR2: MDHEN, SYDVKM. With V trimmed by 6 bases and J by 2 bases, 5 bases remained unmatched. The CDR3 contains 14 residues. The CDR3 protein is CASRIQGTTDTQYF. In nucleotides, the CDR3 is TGTGCCAGCAGAATACAGGGGACCACAGATACGCAGTATTTT.